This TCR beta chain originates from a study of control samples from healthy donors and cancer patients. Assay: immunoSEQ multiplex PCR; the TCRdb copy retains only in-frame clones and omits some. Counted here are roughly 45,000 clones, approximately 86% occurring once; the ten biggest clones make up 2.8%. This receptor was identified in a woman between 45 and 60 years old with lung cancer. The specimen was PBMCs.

The DNA of the CDR3 is TGTGCCAGTGGACAGGGTCCCTTCTCCTACAATGAGCAGTTCTTC. The encoded protein is CASGQGPFSYNEQFF. This sequence joins TRBV19 and TRBJ2-1, with 8 bases matching TRBD1. This CDR3 is built from 15 residues. J gave up 0 bases and V 8 bases, and 6 bases lay outside the gene matches. CDR1 and CDR2 from the germline V gene are LNHDA and SQIVND (reference sequence).